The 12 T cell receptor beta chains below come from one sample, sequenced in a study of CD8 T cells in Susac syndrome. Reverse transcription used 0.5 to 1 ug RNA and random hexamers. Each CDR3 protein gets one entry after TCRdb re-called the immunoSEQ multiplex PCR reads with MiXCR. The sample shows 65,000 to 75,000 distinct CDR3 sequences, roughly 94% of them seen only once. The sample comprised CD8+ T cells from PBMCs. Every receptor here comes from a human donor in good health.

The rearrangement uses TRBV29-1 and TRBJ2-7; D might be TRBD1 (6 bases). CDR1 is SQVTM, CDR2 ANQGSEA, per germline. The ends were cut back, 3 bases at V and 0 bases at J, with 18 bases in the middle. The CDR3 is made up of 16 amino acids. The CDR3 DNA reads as TGCAGCGTTGAGGGGGCAGATGGAGGCCCCTCCTACGAGCAGTACTTC. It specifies CSVEGADGGPSYEQYF.

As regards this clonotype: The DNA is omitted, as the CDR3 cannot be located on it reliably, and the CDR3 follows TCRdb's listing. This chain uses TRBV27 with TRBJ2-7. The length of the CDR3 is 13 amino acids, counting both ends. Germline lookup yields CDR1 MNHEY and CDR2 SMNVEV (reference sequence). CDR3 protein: CASILGSFYEQYV.

The CDR3 is CAWRAQGDYGYTF. The CDR3 region has the DNA TGTGCCTGGAGGGCCCAGGGAGACTATGGCTACACCTTC. The gene calls are TRBV30 and TRBJ1-2, with D perhaps matching TRBD1 (5 bases). Germline CDR1 and CDR2: GTSNPN and SVGIG (reference sequence). V lost 3 bases and J 3 bases, leaving 11 bases between the germline ends. This CDR3 region has 13 residues.

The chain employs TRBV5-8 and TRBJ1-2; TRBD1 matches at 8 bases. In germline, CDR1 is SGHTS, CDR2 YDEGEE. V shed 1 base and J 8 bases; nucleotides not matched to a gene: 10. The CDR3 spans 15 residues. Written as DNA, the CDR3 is TGTGCCAGCAGCTTGTTGGTTACAGGGGGATTAGGCTACACCTTC. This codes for CASSLLVTGGLGYTF.

CDR3 sequence reads: CASSPGQSYEQYV. The CDR3 bases are TGTGCCAGCAGCCCGGGACAGAGCTACGAGCAGTACGTC. J is TRBJ2-7 and V is TRBV13; 7 bases are a match to TRBD1. CDR1 and CDR2 from the germline V gene are PRHDT and FYEKMQ (reference sequence). This CDR3 region has 13 residues. J gave up 3 bases and V 5 bases, and 4 bases lay outside the gene matches.

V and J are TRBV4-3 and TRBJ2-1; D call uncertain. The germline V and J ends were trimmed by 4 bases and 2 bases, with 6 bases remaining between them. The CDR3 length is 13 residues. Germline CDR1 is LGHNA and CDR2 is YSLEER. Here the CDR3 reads CASSLWTYNEQFF. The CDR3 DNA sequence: TGCGCCAGCAGCCTTTGGACCTACAATGAGCAGTTCTTC.

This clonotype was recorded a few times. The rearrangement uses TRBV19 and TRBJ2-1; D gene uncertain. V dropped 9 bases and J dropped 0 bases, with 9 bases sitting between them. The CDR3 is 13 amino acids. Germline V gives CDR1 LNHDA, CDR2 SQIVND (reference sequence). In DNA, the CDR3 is TGTGCCAGCTCCCCCGGCTCCTACAATGAGCAGTTCTTC. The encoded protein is CASSPGSYNEQFF.

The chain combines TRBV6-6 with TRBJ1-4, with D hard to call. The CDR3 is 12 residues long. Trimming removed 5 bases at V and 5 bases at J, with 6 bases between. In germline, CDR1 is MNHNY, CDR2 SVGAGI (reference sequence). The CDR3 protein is CASSSRNEKLFF. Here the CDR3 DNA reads TGTGCCAGCAGTAGCCGGAATGAAAAACTGTTTTTT.

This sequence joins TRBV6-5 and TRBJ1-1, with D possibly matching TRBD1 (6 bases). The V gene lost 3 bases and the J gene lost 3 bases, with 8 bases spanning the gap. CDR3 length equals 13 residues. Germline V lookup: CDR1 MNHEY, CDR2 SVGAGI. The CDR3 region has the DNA TGTGCCAGCAGTTATTACAGGGACACTGAAGCTTTCTTT. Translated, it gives CASSYYRDTEAFF.

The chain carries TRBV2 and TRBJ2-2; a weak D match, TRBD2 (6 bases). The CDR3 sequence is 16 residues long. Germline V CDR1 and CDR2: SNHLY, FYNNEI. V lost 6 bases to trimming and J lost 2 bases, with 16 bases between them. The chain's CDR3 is CASRDDGTSNTGELFF. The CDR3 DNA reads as TGTGCCAGCAGAGACGACGGGACTTCTAACACCGGGGAGCTGTTTTTT.

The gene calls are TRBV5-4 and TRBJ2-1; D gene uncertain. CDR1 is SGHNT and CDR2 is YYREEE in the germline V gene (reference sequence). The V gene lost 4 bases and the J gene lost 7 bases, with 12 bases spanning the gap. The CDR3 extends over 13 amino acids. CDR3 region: CASSPTLWNEQFF. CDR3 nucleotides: TGTGCCAGCAGCCCAACCCTCTGGAATGAGCAGTTCTTC.

As DNA, the CDR3 is TGTGCCAGCAGCGAGATGTGGGGGGGCACAGATACGCAGTATTTT. Amino acids: CASSEMWGGTDTQYF. The chain carries TRBV9 and TRBJ2-3; the D gene is possibly TRBD2 (6 bases). The germline V and J ends were trimmed by 3 bases and 1 base, with 12 bases remaining between them. The CDR3 is 15 residues long. Germline V lookup: CDR1 SGDLS, CDR2 YYNGEE.